These T cell receptor beta chains were read from a single sample in a study of CD8+ T cells in alopecia areata. Generated by immunoSEQ multiplex PCR, the TCRdb table keeps only in-frame clones and is missing some. The sample comprises 150,000 to 200,000 clones, 58% of which are singletons, and 16% rests with the top ten. This specimen consisted of CD4+ T cells sorted from blood, obtained at week 56, from a patient treated with tofacitinib. The receptors shown here come from a human donor with alopecia areata. Both conserved end residues are part of each CDR3. A D gene is named only where the DNA matches it firmly. The size field is filled for only some rows; it gives once, few, many or a size class.

>NA|TRBJ1-5|NA|TRBV2
TGTGCCAGCAGCCTAGCCCGGGGGTCGAGGCAGCCCCAGCATTTT
CASSLARGSRQPQHF
>NA|TRBJ2-1|NA|TRBV7-9
TGTGCCAGCAGACCGAGCGGTTGGGCCGAGCAGTTCTTC
CASRPSGWAEQFF
>NA|TRBJ1-5|NA|TRBV25-1
TGTGCCAGCAGTGAGGCCTCAGGCTCGTATCAGCCCCAGCATTTT
CASSEASGSYQPQHF
>TRBD1|TRBJ1-2|many|TRBV7-3
TGTGCCAGCAGCCAGACAGGGAATTATGGCTACACCTTC
CASSQTGNYGYTF
>NA|TRBJ1-4|NA|TRBV30
TGTGCCTGGAGTGCCGCCAGGGGTCGAGGAGGGCCCGCAACTAATGAAAAACTGTTTTTT
CAWSAARGRGGPATNEKLFF
>TRBD2|TRBJ2-7|few|TRBV30
TGTGCCTGGGACCCGGGGGGGGCCCCATACGAGCAGTACTTC
CAWDPGGAPYEQYF
>NA|TRBJ2-6|few|TRBV14
TGTGCCAGCAGCCAGCTCTCTGGGGCCAACGTCCTGACTTTC
CASSQLSGANVLTF
>NA|TRBJ2-3|once|TRBV29-1
TGCAGCTCACGGGGGAGACTAGGAGATACGCAGTATTTT
CSSRGRLGDTQYF
>NA|TRBJ2-5|NA|TRBV5-1
TGCGCCAGCAGCTTCGGCAGGGGGGAAGAGACCCAGTACTTC
CASSFGRGEETQYF
>TRBD1|TRBJ2-2|NA|TRBV7-2
TGTGCCAGCAGCCGCGGGACAGGTGCCTTGGGGGAGCTGTTTTTT
CASSRGTGALGELFF
>NA|TRBJ2-1|NA|TRBV5-1
TGCGCCAGCAGGCAGGGTTCTGAGCAGTTCTTC
CASRQGSEQFF
>NA|TRBJ1-6|NA|TRBV23-1
TGCGCCAGCAGTCTCAGGGGTTCACCCCTCCACTTT
CASSLRGSPLHF
>NA|TRBJ2-7|few|TRBV6-6
TGTGCCAGCAGTTACTCCGACAGCTCCTACGAGCAGTACTTC
CASSYSDSSYEQYF
>TRBD1|TRBJ1-2|NA|TRBV6-5
TGTGCCAGCAGCTTGGGACAGGCTGTGGGTGGCTACACCTTC
CASSLGQAVGGYTF
>NA|TRBJ2-5|NA|TRBV19
TGTGCCACTAGGGCCGGGGAGACCCAGTACTTC
CATRAGETQYF
>TRBD2|TRBJ2-5|NA|TRBV6-1
TGTGCCAGCAGTCAAGCCCGACTAGCGGCTAGGGAGACCCAGTACTTC
CASSQARLAARETQYF
>NA|TRBJ1-6|NA|TRBV14
TGTGCCAGCAGCCCCAGGGAATCTTCACCCCTCCACTTT
CASSPRESSPLHF
>TRBD1|TRBJ1-6|NA|TRBV7-6
TGTGCCAGCAGCTCGGGACAGATTGATTCACCCCTCCACTTT
CASSSGQIDSPLHF
>NA|TRBJ2-5|few|TRBV9
TGTGCCAGCAGCGTAGGAGTGAGGCAAGAGACCCAGTACTTC
CASSVGVRQETQYF
>TRBD1|TRBJ1-2|few|TRBV7-9
TGTGCCAGCAGCTCGGGGGACAGAAACTATGGCTACACCTTC
CASSSGDRNYGYTF
>NA|TRBJ2-3|few|TRBV7-2
TGTGCCAGCAGCTTAGACCTGGTCGGTACGCAGTATTTT
CASSLDLVGTQYF
>TRBD1|TRBJ2-3|few|TRBV7-9
TGTGCCACCCAGGACAGGAGGGATACGCAGTATTTT
CATQDRRDTQYF
>NA|TRBJ1-1|NA|TRBV15
TGTGCCACCAGCAGATTAATGACAGATTTAAGGGGAGCTTTCTTT
CATSRLMTDLRGAFF
>TRBD1|TRBJ1-2|NA|TRBV5-4
TGTGCCAGCAGCTCGGGACAGGCCTATGGCTACACCTTC
CASSSGQAYGYTF
>NA|TRBJ1-1|NA|TRBV30
TGTGCCTGGAGGCGAATCATGAACACTGAAGCTTTCTTT
CAWRRIMNTEAFF
>NA|TRBJ2-6|NA|TRBV27
TGTGCCAGCAGGGGGCAGAAGTCTGGGGCCAACGTCCTGACTTTC
CASRGQKSGANVLTF
>NA|TRBJ2-1|once|TRBV7-3
TGTGCCAGCAGCTTATCGGGGGTTGATTCGGATGAGCAGTTCTTC
CASSLSGVDSDEQFF
>NA|TRBJ2-4|NA|TRBV7-2
TGTGCCAGCAGGAATGAACCGGGACGGCAGTACTTC
CASRNEPGRQYF
>TRBD2|TRBJ2-5|NA|TRBV4-1
TGCGCCAGCAGCCTTAGCGGGGCACCCCAAGAGACCCAGTACTTC
CASSLSGAPQETQYF
>NA|TRBJ2-3|NA|TRBV10-3
TGTGCCATCAATAGCCGCGAGGAGGATACGCAGTATTTT
CAINSREEDTQYF
>NA|TRBJ2-6|NA|TRBV29-1
TGCAGCGTTGAAGCGAACTCTGGGGCCAACGTCCTGACTTTC
CSVEANSGANVLTF
>TRBD1|TRBJ1-2|few|TRBV30
TGTGCCTCTGACAGGGGCGGGGGCTACACCTTC
CASDRGGGYTF
>NA|TRBJ2-5|NA|TRBV29-1
TGCAGCGTTGTAGGCAGGGGAAAAGAGACCCAGTACTTC
CSVVGRGKETQYF
>NA|TRBJ1-2|NA|TRBV15
TGTACCACCAGCAGAGATCGTGGGTTACAGGCCTATGGCTACACCTTC
CTTSRDRGLQAYGYTF
>TRBD2|TRBJ2-7|few|TRBV6-5
TGTGCCAGCAAAACGATCCACGACCAGCGGGGTGAGCAGTACTTC
CASKTIHDQRGEQYF
>TRBD2|TRBJ2-3|NA|TRBV6-4
TGTGCCAGCAGACCTAACAGCGGGGGGGCAACAGATACGCAGTATTTT
CASRPNSGGATDTQYF
>NA|TRBJ1-2|NA|TRBV19
TGTGCCACCGCGGACAGTTACTATGGCTACACCTTC
CATADSYYGYTF
>NA|TRBJ1-6|NA|TRBV7-2
TGTGCCAGCAGTCGTAGACAAGCTCGGTCACCCCTCCACTTT
CASSRRQARSPLHF
>NA|TRBJ1-5|NA|TRBV12-2
TGTGCAAGTCGCTTAGATCAGCCCCAGCATTTT
CASRLDQPQHF
>NA|TRBJ2-1|few|TRBV30
TGTGCCTGGAGTAGGTGGAGGGGGGGAGACAATGAGCAGTTCTTC
CAWSRWRGGDNEQFF
>NA|TRBJ2-7|NA|TRBV29-1
TGCAGCGTGTGCACAAAAACCACCTACGAGCAGTACTTC
CSVCTKTTYEQYF
>NA|TRBJ2-3|few|TRBV7-2
TGTGCCAGCAGCCCCGGAGGCGCAGGCGTTACAGATACGCAGTATTTT
CASSPGGAGVTDTQYF
>NA|TRBJ1-2|NA|TRBV9
TGTGCCAGCACACGGGACTTAACGAACTATGGCTACACCTTC
CASTRDLTNYGYTF
>NA|TRBJ1-1|few|TRBV7-8
TGTGCCAGCAACGAGATGGGACGGAACACTGAAGCTTTCTTT
CASNEMGRNTEAFF
>NA|TRBJ1-1|NA|TRBV30
TGTGCCTGGAGTACAGTGAACACTGAAGCTTTCTTT
CAWSTVNTEAFF
>TRBD2|TRBJ2-5|NA|TRBV18
TGTGCCAGCTCGCGACTAGCGGGGGAGACCCAGTACTTC
CASSRLAGETQYF
>NA|TRBJ2-3|few|TRBV27
TGTGCCAGCCGCAGGGACGTAGGCGCAGATACGCAGTATTTT
CASRRDVGADTQYF
>TRBD1|TRBJ1-2|NA|TRBV4-1
TGCGCCAGCAGCTACGGACAGGCGAACTATGGCTACACCTTC
CASSYGQANYGYTF
>NA|TRBJ1-1|NA|TRBV2
TGTGCCAGCAACACGGGGGGCGACACTGAAGCTTTCTTT
CASNTGGDTEAFF
>NA|TRBJ1-2|NA|TRBV9
TGTGCCAGCAGCGGTGGTGGCTACACCTTC
CASSGGGYTF
>NA|TRBJ2-5|NA|TRBV5-1
TGCGCCAGCAGCTTGGGGTACACCCAAGAGACCCAGTACTTC
CASSLGYTQETQYF
>NA|TRBJ2-7|NA|TRBV18
TGTGCCAGCTCACCAACCAGATCAAAATACGAGCAGTACTTC
CASSPTRSKYEQYF
>NA|TRBJ2-1|NA|TRBV5-1
TGCGCCAGCGGGAATCCCGGGGGCTCCTGGACTGAGCAGTTCTTC
CASGNPGGSWTEQFF
>NA|TRBJ2-2|NA|TRBV6-1
TGTGCCAGCAGGGCCAGGGGGGACAGCACCGGGGAGCTGTTTTTT
CASRARGDSTGELFF
>NA|TRBJ1-2|once|TRBV19
TGTGCCAGTAGTATAGACGGACTAAGCTATGGCTACACCTTC
CASSIDGLSYGYTF
>NA|TRBJ2-3|NA|TRBV30
TGTGCCTGGAGTCGGCTAGTTGGGGGGACAGATACGCAGTATTTT
CAWSRLVGGTDTQYF
>NA|TRBJ2-7|NA|TRBV6-5
TGTGCCAGCAGTGCTGCGGGGTACTACGAGCAGTACTTC
CASSAAGYYEQYF
>NA|TRBJ2-7|few|TRBV29-1
TGCAGCGTTAGAACAGACTACGAGCAGTACTTC
CSVRTDYEQYF